The subject of this entry is one T cell receptor beta chain. Its antigen is unknown. This sample is drawn from a study of PD-1 blockade in classical Hodgkin lymphoma. Brentuximab vedotin exposure varied, and every patient relapsed after autologous stem cell transplantation. CD8+ T cell isolation from thawed PBMCs was performed by magnetic negative selection. V dropped 5 bases and J dropped 5 bases, with 12 bases sitting between them. Germline loops: CDR1 SGHVS, CDR2 FQNEAQ. This CDR3 contains 13 residues. Study-level findings and limits: Possible causes of repertoire differences, disease activity or prior therapy, remain undefined. The CD4+ diversity rise by C4D1 was clearest in complete responders.

The method was immunoSEQ multiplex PCR; TCRdb's version includes in-frame clones alone and lacks a portion of them. The table records roughly 1,800 clones, about 80% of them present only once. Sequenced here: CD8+ T cells from blood, sampled at baseline. The chain is built from TRBV7-8 and TRBJ1-2; D remains ambiguous. The clonotype originates from a human donor with classical Hodgkin lymphoma. This CDR3 reads CASSLGRDYGYTF. Here the CDR3 DNA reads TGTGCCAGCAGCCTAGGACGGGATTATGGCTACACCTTC.